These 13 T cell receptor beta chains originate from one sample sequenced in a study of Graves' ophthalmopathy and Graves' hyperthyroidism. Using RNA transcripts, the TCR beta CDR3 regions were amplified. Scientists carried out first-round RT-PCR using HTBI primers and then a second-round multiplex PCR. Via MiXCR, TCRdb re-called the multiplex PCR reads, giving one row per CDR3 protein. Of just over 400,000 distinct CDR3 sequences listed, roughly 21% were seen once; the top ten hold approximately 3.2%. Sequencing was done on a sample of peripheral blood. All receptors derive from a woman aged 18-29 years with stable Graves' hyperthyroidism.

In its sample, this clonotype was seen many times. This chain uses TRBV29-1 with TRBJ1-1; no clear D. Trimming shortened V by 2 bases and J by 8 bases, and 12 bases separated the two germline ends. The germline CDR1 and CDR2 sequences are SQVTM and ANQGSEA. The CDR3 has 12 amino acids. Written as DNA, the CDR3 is TGCAGCGTTGAACCGAAGAATACCGAAGCTTTCTTT. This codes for CSVEPKNTEAFF.

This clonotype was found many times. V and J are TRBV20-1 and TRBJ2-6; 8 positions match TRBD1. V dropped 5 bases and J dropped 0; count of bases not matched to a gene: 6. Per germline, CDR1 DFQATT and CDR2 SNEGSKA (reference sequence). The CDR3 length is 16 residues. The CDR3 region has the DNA TGCAGTGCTTCCGGACAGGGCTACTCTGGGGCCAACGTCCTGACTTTC. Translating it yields CSASGQGYSGANVLTF.

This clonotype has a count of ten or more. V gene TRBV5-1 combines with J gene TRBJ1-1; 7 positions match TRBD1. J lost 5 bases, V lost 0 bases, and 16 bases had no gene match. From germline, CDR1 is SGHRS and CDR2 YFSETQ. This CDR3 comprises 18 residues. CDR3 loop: CASSLAVSDRRLSTEAFF. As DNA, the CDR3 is TGCGCCAGCAGCTTGGCCGTCTCGGACAGGCGACTCTCGACTGAAGCTTTCTTT.

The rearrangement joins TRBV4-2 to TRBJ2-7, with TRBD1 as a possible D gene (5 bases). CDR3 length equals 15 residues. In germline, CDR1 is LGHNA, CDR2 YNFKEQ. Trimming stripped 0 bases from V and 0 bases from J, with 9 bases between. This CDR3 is CASSQERDSSYEQYF. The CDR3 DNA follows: TGTGCCAGCAGCCAAGAGCGTGACAGCTCCTACGAGCAGTACTTC.

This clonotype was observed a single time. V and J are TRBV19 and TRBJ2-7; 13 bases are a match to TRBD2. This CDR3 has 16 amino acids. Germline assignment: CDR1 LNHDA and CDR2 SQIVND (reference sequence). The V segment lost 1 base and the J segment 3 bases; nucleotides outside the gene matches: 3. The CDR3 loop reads CASSIGTSGSIYEQYF. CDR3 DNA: TGTGCCAGTAGTATAGGGACTAGCGGGAGTATCTACGAGCAGTACTTC.

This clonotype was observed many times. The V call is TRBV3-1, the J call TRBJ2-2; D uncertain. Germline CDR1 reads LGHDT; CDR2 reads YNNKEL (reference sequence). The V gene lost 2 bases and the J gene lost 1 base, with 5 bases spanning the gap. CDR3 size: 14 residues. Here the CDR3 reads CASSQRENTGELFF. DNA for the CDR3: TGTGCCAGCAGCCAAAGGGAGAACACCGGGGAGCTGTTTTTT.

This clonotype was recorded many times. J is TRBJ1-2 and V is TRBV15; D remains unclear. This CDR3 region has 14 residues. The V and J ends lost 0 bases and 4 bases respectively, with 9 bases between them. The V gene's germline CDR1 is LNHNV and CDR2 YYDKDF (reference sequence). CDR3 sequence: CATSRDGGIYGYTF. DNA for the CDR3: TGTGCCACCAGCAGAGACGGAGGGATCTATGGCTACACCTTC.

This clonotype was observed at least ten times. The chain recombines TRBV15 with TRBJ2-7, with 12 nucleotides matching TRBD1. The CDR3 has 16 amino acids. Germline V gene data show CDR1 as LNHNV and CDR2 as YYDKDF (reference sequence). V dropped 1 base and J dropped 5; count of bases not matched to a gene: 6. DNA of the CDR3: TGTGCCACCAGCAGAGGATCCGGGACAGGGGGCCACGAGCAGTACTTC. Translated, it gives CATSRGSGTGGHEQYF.

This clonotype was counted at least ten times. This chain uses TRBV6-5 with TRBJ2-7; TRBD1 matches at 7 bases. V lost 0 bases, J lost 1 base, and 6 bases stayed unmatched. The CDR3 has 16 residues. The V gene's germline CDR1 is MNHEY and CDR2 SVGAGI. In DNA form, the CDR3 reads TGTGCCAGCAGTTACTCACCGGGACAGTTATCCTACGAGCAGTACTTC. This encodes CASSYSPGQLSYEQYF.

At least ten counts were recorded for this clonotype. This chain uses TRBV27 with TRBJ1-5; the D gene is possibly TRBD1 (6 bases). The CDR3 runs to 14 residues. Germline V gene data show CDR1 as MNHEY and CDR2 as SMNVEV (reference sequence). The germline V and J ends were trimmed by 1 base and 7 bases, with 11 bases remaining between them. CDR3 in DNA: TGTGCCAGCAGTTTATTGGGGGCCGGACAGCCCCAGCATTTT. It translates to CASSLLGAGQPQHF.

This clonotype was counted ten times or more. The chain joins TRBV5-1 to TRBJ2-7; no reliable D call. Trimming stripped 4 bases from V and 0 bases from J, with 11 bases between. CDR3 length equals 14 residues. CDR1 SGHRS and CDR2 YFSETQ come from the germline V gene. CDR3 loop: CASSKPTDSYEQYF. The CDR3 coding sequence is TGCGCCAGCAGCAAACCGACGGACTCCTACGAGCAGTACTTC.

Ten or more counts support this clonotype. The CDR3 reads CASSIWLESKSSNQPQHF. DNA for the CDR3: TGTGCCAGTAGTATTTGGCTGGAGAGTAAGTCAAGCAATCAGCCCCAGCATTTT. The chain couples TRBV19 to TRBJ1-5; no reliable D call. Trimming took off 3 bases at V and 1 base at J, with 19 bases between the two ends. The V gene's germline CDR1 is LNHDA and CDR2 SQIVND (reference sequence). CDR3 length: 18 amino acids.

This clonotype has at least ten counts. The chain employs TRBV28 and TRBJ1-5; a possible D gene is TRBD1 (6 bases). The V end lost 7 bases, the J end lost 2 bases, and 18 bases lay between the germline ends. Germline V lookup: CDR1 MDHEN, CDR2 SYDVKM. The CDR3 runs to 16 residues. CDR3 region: CASMEGGGLGNQPQHF. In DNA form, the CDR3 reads TGTGCCAGCATGGAAGGGGGAGGATTGGGCAATCAGCCCCAGCATTTT.